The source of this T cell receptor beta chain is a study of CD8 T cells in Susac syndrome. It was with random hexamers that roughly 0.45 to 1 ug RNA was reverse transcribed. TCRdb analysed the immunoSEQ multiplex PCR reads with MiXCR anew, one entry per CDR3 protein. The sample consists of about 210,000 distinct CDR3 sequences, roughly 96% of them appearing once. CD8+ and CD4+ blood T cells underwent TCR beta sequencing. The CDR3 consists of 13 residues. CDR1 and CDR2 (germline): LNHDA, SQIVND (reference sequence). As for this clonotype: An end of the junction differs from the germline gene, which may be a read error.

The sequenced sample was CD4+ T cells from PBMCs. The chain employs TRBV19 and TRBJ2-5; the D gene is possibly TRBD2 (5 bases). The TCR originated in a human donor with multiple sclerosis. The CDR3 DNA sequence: TGTGCCAGTAGCATAGAGAGGAGGGAGACCCAGTACTTC. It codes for CASSIERRETQYF.